The next 18 T cell receptor beta chains were all read from a single sample in a study of blood T cell repertoires in COVID-19. TCRdb keeps only in-frame clones here, not all; method: immunoSEQ multiplex PCR. This sample yields tens of thousands of clones, of which approximately 90% are seen a single time; 5.5% to 6% belongs to the top ten. What was sequenced was peripheral blood. These receptors all come from a human donor in a cohort sampled during active COVID-19.

V usage is TRBV7-2 and J usage is TRBJ1-2, with 7 bases that match TRBD1. CDR1 is SGHTA and CDR2 is FQGNSA in the germline V gene. V lost 5 bases to trimming and J lost 5 bases; unmatched junction nucleotides: 11. This CDR3 contains 15 residues. This CDR3 is CASSPTTGLLYGYTF. The CDR3 DNA follows: TGTGCCAGCAGCCCAACGACAGGGCTCTTGTATGGCTACACCTTC.

The rearrangement joins TRBV14 to TRBJ1-4; perhaps TRBD1 as D (5 bases). The CDR3 loop spans 16 amino acids. Germline values: CDR1 SGHDN, CDR2 FVKESK. V lost 3 bases and J 7 bases, leaving 18 bases between the germline ends. CDR3 DNA sequence: TGTGCCAGCAGCCATGGGGGGGACGGGACGTTTGAAAAACTGTTTTTT. Translated: CASSHGGDGTFEKLFF.

This clone has only one observation. The chain joins TRBV9 to TRBJ2-7, with D possibly being TRBD2 (5 bases). V was clipped by 0 bases and J by 5 bases, with 15 bases between them. Germline V gives CDR1 SGDLS, CDR2 YYNGEE. This CDR3 contains 15 residues. CDR3 protein: CASSVDGVQGNEQYF. CDR3 DNA sequence: TGTGCCAGCAGCGTAGACGGGGTTCAAGGTAACGAGCAGTACTTC.

J is TRBJ1-1 and V is TRBV18; 12 nucleotides align to TRBD1. V trimming: 5 bases; J trimming: 5 bases; junction bases outside the gene matches: 9. The V gene's germline CDR1 is KGHSH and CDR2 LQKENI. The CDR3 has 16 amino acids. The CDR3 DNA reads as TGTGCCAGCTCATCCACCGCGGGACAGGGGGCTACTGAAGCTTTCTTT. Amino acid sequence: CASSSTAGQGATEAFF.

The CDR3 reads CASSTQRTGGNEKLFF. The CDR3 nucleotides are TGTGCCAGCTCAACACAAAGGACAGGGGGAAATGAAAAACTGTTTTTT. The rearrangement uses TRBV18 and TRBJ1-4; TRBD1 matches 10 bases. Per germline, CDR1 KGHSH and CDR2 LQKENI. V was clipped by 5 bases and J by 5 bases; unmatched bases: 8. The CDR3 contains 16 residues. The whole variable domain, filled in from reference TRBV18 and TRBJ1-4, reads NAGVMQNPRHLVRRRGQEARLRCSPMKGHSHVYWYRQLPEEGLKFMVYLQKENIIDESGMPKERFSAEFPKEGPSILRIQQVVRGDSAAYFCASSTQRTGGNEKLFFGSGTQLSVL.

The rearrangement uses TRBV27 and TRBJ1-4, with D tentatively TRBD1 (6 bases). Trimming took off 5 bases at V and 4 bases at J, with 14 bases between the two ends. The CDR3 is made up of 15 amino acids. From germline, CDR1 is MNHEY and CDR2 SMNVEV (reference sequence). The CDR3 bases are TGTGCCAGCAGTACAACTGGACAGTATAATGAAAAACTGTTTTTT. Its translation: CASSTTGQYNEKLFF.

The chain combines TRBV20-1 with TRBJ2-5, with D uncertain. CDR1 is DFQATT and CDR2 is SNEGSKA in the germline V gene (reference sequence). This CDR3 spans 10 amino acids. Trimming shortened V by 2 bases and J by 5 bases, and 3 bases separated the two germline ends. The CDR3 DNA is TGCAGTGCTAGACAGGAGACCCAGTACTTC. Translating it yields CSARQETQYF.

This chain links TRBV3-1 (or the pseudogene TRBV3-2) with TRBJ2-1; 9 nucleotides align to TRBD1. Germline V gives CDR1 LGHDT, CDR2 YNNKEL (reference sequence). With V trimmed by 6 bases and J by 4 bases, 10 bases remained unmatched. This CDR3 spans 16 amino acids. CDR3 protein: CASRQRGQGIYNEQFF. As DNA, the CDR3 is TGTGCCAGCAGGCAAAGGGGACAGGGAATTTACAATGAGCAGTTCTTC.

This chain connects TRBV10-3 to TRBJ1-2, with 8 nucleotides matching TRBD1. The CDR3 spans 16 residues. Germline CDR1 reads ENHRY; CDR2 reads SYGVKD. J was trimmed by 5 bases and V by 4 bases; bases with no gene match: 12. The CDR3 bases are TGTGCCATCAGTGGCCCGGACAGGGAGGGTCCGTATGGCTACACCTTC. It codes for CAISGPDREGPYGYTF.

In this sample, this clone turned up once. The chain carries TRBV6-5 and TRBJ1-4; weak D call: TRBD1 (5 bases). The CDR3 is made up of 14 amino acids. V was clipped by 9 bases and J by 4 bases, with 15 bases between them. Germline loops: CDR1 MNHEY, CDR2 SVGAGI. This chain's CDR3 is CASLMTVHNEKLFF. The CDR3 nucleotides are TGTGCCAGTTTGATGACAGTTCATAATGAAAAACTGTTTTTT.

V gene TRBV19 combines with J gene TRBJ1-5, with a tentative D call TRBD1 (5 bases). Trimming shortened V by 6 bases and J by 3 bases, and 9 bases separated the two germline ends. The CDR3 is 13 residues long. Germline-derived CDR1 and CDR2 are LNHDA and SQIVND (reference sequence). CDR3 sequence: CASRSGYNQPQHF. The CDR3 DNA follows: TGTGCCAGTAGGTCAGGGTACAATCAGCCCCAGCATTTT. Variable domain in full (rest from reference TRBV19 and TRBJ1-5): DGGITQSPKYLFRKEGQNVTLSCEQNLNHDAMYWYRQDPGQGLRLIYYSQIVNDFQKGDIAEGYSVSREKKESFPLTVTSAQKNPTAFYLCASRSGYNQPQHFGDGTRLSIL.

The chain is built from TRBV5-1 and TRBJ2-1; D is possibly TRBD1 (6 bases). V was pared by 4 bases and J by 2 bases, with 16 bases between. In germline, CDR1 is SGHRS, CDR2 YFSETQ. This CDR3 has 16 residues. CDR3 residues: CASSSTGLVTYNEQFF. CDR3 nucleotide sequence: TGCGCCAGCAGCAGCACAGGGTTGGTCACCTACAATGAGCAGTTCTTC.

V gene TRBV6-2 or TRBV6-3 combines with J gene TRBJ1-5, with a weak D call TRBD1 (6 bases). The CDR3 length is 14 residues. Germline CDR1 and CDR2: MNHEY and SVGEGT. V lost 5 bases and J lost 5, with 13 bases in between. The CDR3 spells CASSPRDTYQPQHF. Here the CDR3 DNA reads TGTGCCAGCAGTCCCCGGGACACCTATCAGCCCCAGCATTTT.

The V call is TRBV5-4, the J call TRBJ2-5; tentatively, D is TRBD1 (6 bases). The CDR3 is 14 amino acids. Germline CDR1 reads SGHNT; CDR2 reads YYREEE (reference sequence). Trimming cost V 4 bases and J 1 base, with 11 bases left between them. CDR3 protein: CASSTGQLQETQYF. CDR3 bases: TGTGCCAGCAGCACCGGACAGCTCCAAGAGACCCAGTACTTC. Complete variable domain (other parts from reference TRBV5-4 and TRBJ2-5): ETGVTQSPTHLIKTRGQQVTLRCSSQSGHNTVSWYQQALGQGPQFIFQYYREEENGRGNFPPRFSGLQFPNYSSELNVNALELDDSALYLCASSTGQLQETQYFGPGTRLLVL.

This clone was seen only once. This chain connects TRBV19 to TRBJ2-3; 15 nucleotides match TRBD2. The germline V gene encodes CDR1 LNHDA and CDR2 SQIVND (reference sequence). The CDR3 is 19 amino acids. J was trimmed by 4 bases and V by 5 bases; bases with no gene match: 13. CDR3 amino acids: CASSGRTSGGDIGADTQYF. The CDR3, as DNA: TGTGCCAGTAGTGGGCGGACTAGCGGGGGGGATATAGGGGCAGATACGCAGTATTTT. The variable domain in full, with the rest retrieved from reference TRBV19 and TRBJ2-3, is DGGITQSPKYLFRKEGQNVTLSCEQNLNHDAMYWYRQDPGQGLRLIYYSQIVNDFQKGDIAEGYSVSREKKESFPLTVTSAQKNPTAFYLCASSGRTSGGDIGADTQYFGPGTRLTVL.

The chain has TRBV19 and TRBJ2-1; 9 positions match TRBD2. The CDR3 length is 15 residues. Unmatched junction bases numbered 10, after V lost 3 bases and J lost 10 bases. The germline CDR1 and CDR2 sequences are LNHDA and SQIVND (reference sequence). Written as DNA, the CDR3 is TGTGCCAGTAGTATGAGCGGGGGGCCCTATAGCGAGCAGTTCTTC. Residues: CASSMSGGPYSEQFF. The full variable domain, in which reference TRBV19 and TRBJ2-1 provide the parts outside the CDR3, is DGGITQSPKYLFRKEGQNVTLSCEQNLNHDAMYWYRQDPGQGLRLIYYSQIVNDFQKGDIAEGYSVSREKKESFPLTVTSAQKNPTAFYLCASSMSGGPYSEQFFGPGTRLTVL.

The rearrangement links TRBV6-5 to TRBJ2-1; D perhaps matches TRBD1 (5 bases). CDR1 is MNHEY, CDR2 SVGAGI, per germline. V was trimmed by 6 bases and J by 2 bases, leaving 8 bases between them. This CDR3 has 13 residues. This CDR3 is CASSDSPYNEQFF. The CDR3 DNA is TGTGCCAGCAGCGACAGCCCCTACAATGAGCAGTTCTTC.

J is TRBJ2-3 and V is TRBV4-1; 11 nucleotides align to TRBD2. After removal of 3 bases from V and 4 bases from J, the junction contained 9 bases not matched to a gene. Germline V CDR1 and CDR2: MGHRA, YSYEKL. The CDR3 consists of 17 residues. The CDR3 nucleotides are TGCGCCAGCAGCCACCTAGCGGGGGGAATTACCCCAGATACGCAGTATTTT. Translation gives CASSHLAGGITPDTQYF.